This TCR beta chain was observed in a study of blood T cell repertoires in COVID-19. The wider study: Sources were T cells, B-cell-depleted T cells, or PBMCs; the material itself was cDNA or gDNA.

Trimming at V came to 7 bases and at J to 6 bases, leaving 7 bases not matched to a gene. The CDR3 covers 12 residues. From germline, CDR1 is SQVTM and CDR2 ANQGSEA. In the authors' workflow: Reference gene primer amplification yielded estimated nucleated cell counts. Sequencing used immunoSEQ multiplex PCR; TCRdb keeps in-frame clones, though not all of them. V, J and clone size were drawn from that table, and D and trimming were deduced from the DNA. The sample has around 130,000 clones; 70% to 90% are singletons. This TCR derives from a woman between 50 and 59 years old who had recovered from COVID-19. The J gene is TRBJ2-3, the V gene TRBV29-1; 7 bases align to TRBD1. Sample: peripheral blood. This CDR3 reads CSADRAADTQYF. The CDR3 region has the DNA TGCAGCGCCGACAGGGCCGCCGATACGCAGTATTTT.